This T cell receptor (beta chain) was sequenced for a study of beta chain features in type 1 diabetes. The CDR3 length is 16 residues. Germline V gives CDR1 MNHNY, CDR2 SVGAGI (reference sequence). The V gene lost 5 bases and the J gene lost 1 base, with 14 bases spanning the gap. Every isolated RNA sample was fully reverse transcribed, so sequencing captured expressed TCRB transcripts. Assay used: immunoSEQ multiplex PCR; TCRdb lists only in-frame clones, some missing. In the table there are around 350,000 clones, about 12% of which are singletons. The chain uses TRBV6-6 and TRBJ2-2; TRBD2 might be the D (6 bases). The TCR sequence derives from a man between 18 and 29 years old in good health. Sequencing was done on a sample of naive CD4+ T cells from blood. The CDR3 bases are TGTGCCAGCAGTCCCCCCCCCGGGAGGAACACCGGGGAGCTGTTTTTT. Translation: CASSPPPGRNTGELFF.